The rows below give T cell receptor beta chains drawn from one sample of a study of cytomegalovirus exposure and HLA in healthy donors. TCRdb keeps only in-frame clones here, not all; method: immunoSEQ multiplex PCR. The table includes approximately 200,000 clones, around 80% detected once. Input material: PBMCs. The source of these receptors is a woman aged 25 to 39 in good health and CMV-seropositive. CDR3s include the opening cysteine and the closing phenylalanine or tryptophan. A D gene is named only where the DNA matches it firmly. Only some rows state a clone size, as once, few, many or a class for expanded clones.

abundance: few
v_gene: TRBV27
d_gene: TRBD1
j_gene: TRBJ1-2
CDR3aa: CASSPAGQGNYGYTF
CDR3nt: TGTGCCAGCAGCCCAGCCGGACAGGGGAACTATGGCTACACCTTC

abundance: .
v_gene: TRBV7-8
d_gene: .
j_gene: TRBJ1-1
CDR3aa: CASSLGGGTEAFF
CDR3nt: TGTGCCAGCAGCTTAGGGGGAGGCACTGAAGCTTTCTTT

abundance: .
v_gene: TRBV6-6
d_gene: TRBD1
j_gene: TRBJ2-7
CDR3aa: CASSYTDRGREQYF
CDR3nt: TGTGCCAGCAGTTACACAGACAGGGGGAGGGAGCAGTACTTC

abundance: .
v_gene: TRBV5-6
d_gene: .
j_gene: TRBJ2-7
CDR3aa: CASSLNSNNYEQYF
CDR3nt: TGTGCCAGCAGCCTGAACAGCAACAACTACGAGCAGTACTTC

abundance: once
v_gene: TRBV2
d_gene: .
j_gene: TRBJ1-1
CDR3aa: CASTGRRNTEAFF
CDR3nt: TGTGCCAGCACAGGGAGGCGGAACACTGAAGCTTTCTTT

abundance: .
v_gene: TRBV11-2
d_gene: .
j_gene: TRBJ2-7
CDR3aa: CASSAGGGGYEQYF
CDR3nt: TGTGCCAGCAGCGCCGGGGGAGGGGGCTACGAGCAGTACTTC

abundance: .
v_gene: TRBV7-2
d_gene: .
j_gene: TRBJ1-1
CDR3aa: CASSLPSQGEAFF
CDR3nt: TGTGCCAGCAGCTTACCCTCCCAGGGCGAAGCTTTCTTT

abundance: .
v_gene: TRBV27
d_gene: .
j_gene: TRBJ2-1
CDR3aa: CASSMHTTYNEQFF
CDR3nt: TGTGCCAGCAGTATGCACACAACCTACAATGAGCAGTTCTTC

abundance: .
v_gene: TRBV9
d_gene: .
j_gene: TRBJ2-3
CDR3aa: CASSGETAGTDTQYF
CDR3nt: TGTGCCAGCAGCGGGGAGACTGCGGGCACAGATACGCAGTATTTT

abundance: .
v_gene: TRBV7-9
d_gene: .
j_gene: TRBJ1-3
CDR3aa: CASSFGGADTIYF
CDR3nt: TGTGCCAGCAGCTTCGGTGGGGCAGACACCATATATTTT

abundance: few
v_gene: TRBV5-4
d_gene: .
j_gene: TRBJ1-3
CDR3aa: CASSSDRPVSGNTIYF
CDR3nt: TGTGCCAGCAGTTCCGACAGGCCCGTCTCTGGAAACACCATATATTTT

abundance: .
v_gene: TRBV6-5
d_gene: .
j_gene: TRBJ1-1
CDR3aa: CASSSGYNTEAFF
CDR3nt: TGTGCCAGCAGTTCAGGTTATAACACTGAAGCTTTCTTT

abundance: few
v_gene: TRBV4-2
d_gene: .
j_gene: TRBJ2-1
CDR3aa: CASSVRPDFGVSEQFF
CDR3nt: TGTGCCAGCAGCGTCAGACCGGACTTCGGTGTTAGTGAGCAGTTCTTC

abundance: .
v_gene: TRBV4-1
d_gene: TRBD2
j_gene: TRBJ2-3
CDR3aa: CASSQDPSGGYTDTQYF
CDR3nt: TGCGCCAGCAGCCAAGATCCTAGCGGGGGGTACACAGATACGCAGTATTTT

abundance: .
v_gene: TRBV4-3
d_gene: TRBD1
j_gene: TRBJ1-2
CDR3aa: CASSHGQGEGDGYTF
CDR3nt: TGCGCCAGCAGCCATGGACAGGGGGAGGGTGATGGCTACACCTTC

abundance: .
v_gene: TRBV5-4
d_gene: .
j_gene: TRBJ2-1
CDR3aa: CASSLEAGRDNEQFF
CDR3nt: TGTGCCAGCAGCTTAGAAGCGGGCCGAGACAATGAGCAGTTCTTC

abundance: .
v_gene: TRBV7-2
d_gene: .
j_gene: TRBJ2-5
CDR3aa: CASSLVVGGETQYF
CDR3nt: TGTGCCAGCAGCTTAGTAGTTGGAGGGGAGACCCAGTACTTC

abundance: once
v_gene: TRBV4-3
d_gene: TRBD1
j_gene: TRBJ1-2
CDR3aa: CASSQDVGTGNGYTF
CDR3nt: TGCGCCAGCAGCCAAGACGTCGGGACAGGGAATGGCTACACCTTC

abundance: .
v_gene: TRBV21-1
d_gene: .
j_gene: TRBJ2-1
CDR3aa: CASSKANRVEFF
CDR3nt: TGTGCCAGCAGCAAAGCAAACAGGGTGGAGTTCTTC

abundance: once
v_gene: TRBV5-5
d_gene: TRBD2
j_gene: TRBJ2-5
CDR3aa: CASSTGTSGRETQYF
CDR3nt: TGTGCCAGCAGCACCGGGACTAGCGGGAGGGAGACCCAGTACTTC

abundance: .
v_gene: TRBV30
d_gene: .
j_gene: TRBJ1-1
CDR3aa: CAWSVSARGSTEAFF
CDR3nt: TGTGCCTGGAGTGTGTCAGCCAGGGGTTCCACTGAAGCTTTCTTT

abundance: .
v_gene: TRBV7-2
d_gene: TRBD1
j_gene: TRBJ1-2
CDR3aa: CASSLAGTGLDGYTF
CDR3nt: TGTGCCAGCAGCTTAGCGGGGACAGGGTTGGATGGCTACACCTTC